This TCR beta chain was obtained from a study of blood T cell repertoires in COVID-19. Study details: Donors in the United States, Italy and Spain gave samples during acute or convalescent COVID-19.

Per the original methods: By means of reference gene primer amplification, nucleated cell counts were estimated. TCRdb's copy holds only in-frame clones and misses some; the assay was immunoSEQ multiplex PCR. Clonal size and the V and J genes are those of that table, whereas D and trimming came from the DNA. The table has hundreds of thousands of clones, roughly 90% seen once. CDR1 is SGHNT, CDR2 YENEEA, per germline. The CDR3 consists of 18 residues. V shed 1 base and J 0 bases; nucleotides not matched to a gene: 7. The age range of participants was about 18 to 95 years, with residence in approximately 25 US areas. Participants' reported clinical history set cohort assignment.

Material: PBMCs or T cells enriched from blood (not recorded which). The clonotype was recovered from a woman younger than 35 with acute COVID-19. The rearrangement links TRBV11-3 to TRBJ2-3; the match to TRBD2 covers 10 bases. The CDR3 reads CASSLATGLAASTDTQYF. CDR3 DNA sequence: TGTGCCAGCAGCTTAGCCACCGGACTAGCGGCTAGCACAGATACGCAGTATTTT. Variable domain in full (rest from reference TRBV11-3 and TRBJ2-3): EAGVVQSPRYKIIEKKQPVAFWCNPISGHNTLYWYLQNLGQGPELLIRYENEEAVDDSQLPKDRFSAERLKGVDSTLKIQPAELGDSAVYLCASSLATGLAASTDTQYFGPGTRLTVL.